The 22 T cell receptor beta chains below come from one sample, sequenced in a study of human T cells and chemical hapten exposure. TCRdb passed the RACE reads through MiXCR, listing each CDR3 protein once. The repertoire holds 65,000 to 85,000 distinct CDR3 sequences, with about a tenth as singletons. Time point: patch test 1, 2 weeks after DPC sensitization. The treatment here: therapeutic diphenylcyclopropenone sensitization with weekly scalp DPC. Sequencing used whole blood, obtained in connection with sensitization to the hapten diphenylcyclopropenone (DPC). The receptors here all came from a woman aged 45-65 years with alopecia areata. Some clones in this sample may be carry-over from other donors' samples.

This clonotype was seen a handful of times. The chain employs TRBV30 and TRBJ2-1, with 10 positions matching TRBD2. The trim removed 3 bases at V and 7 bases at J, leaving 3 bases unmatched. The CDR3 is made up of 13 amino acids. CDR1 GTSNPN and CDR2 SVGIG come from the germline V gene (reference sequence). The CDR3, as DNA: TGTGCCTGGAGGTTTAGCGGGAGGAATGAGCAGTTCTTC. Encoded protein: CAWRFSGRNEQFF.

This clonotype turned up a few times. The chain combines TRBV6-2 or TRBV6-3 with TRBJ2-3; D is possibly TRBD1 (6 bases). CDR1 is MNHEY, CDR2 SVGEGT, per germline. V dropped 10 bases and J dropped 0 bases, with 17 bases sitting between them. This CDR3 has 15 residues. DNA of the CDR3: TGTGCCACCTACAGGGCCCAGACTAGCACAGATACGCAGTATTTT. This encodes CATYRAQTSTDTQYF.

This sequence joins TRBV6-5 and TRBJ1-2, with 9 positions matching TRBD1. The germline V gene has CDR1 MNHEY and CDR2 SVGAGI. The trim removed 5 bases at V and 2 bases at J, leaving 9 bases unmatched. CDR3 length equals 16 residues. The CDR3 loop reads CASSTRTGAINYGYTF. The CDR3 DNA is TGTGCCAGCAGTACCCGGACAGGGGCGATCAACTATGGCTACACCTTC.

The V and J genes are TRBV6-5 and TRBJ2-7; no definite D call. CDR1 is MNHEY and CDR2 is SVGAGI in the germline V gene. V was pared by 0 bases and J by 2 bases, with 8 bases between. The CDR3 has 14 amino acids. The CDR3 DNA reads as TGTGCCAGCAGTTACTCGAACGGGCCCTACGAGCAGTACTTC. It codes for CASSYSNGPYEQYF.

The table lists this clonotype with many counts. The chain carries TRBV11-3 and TRBJ2-1, with 13 bases lining up with TRBD2. From germline, CDR1 is SGHNT and CDR2 YENEEA. The CDR3 is made up of 16 amino acids. After removal of 5 bases from V and 7 bases from J, the junction contained 8 bases not matched to a gene. In DNA, the CDR3 is TGTGCCAGCAGCCGAGAGGGACTAGCGGGGAAAAATGAGCAGTTCTTC. This encodes CASSREGLAGKNEQFF.

The chain employs TRBV9 and TRBJ2-3; 11 positions agree with TRBD2. The germline gives CDR1 SGDLS, CDR2 YYNGEE. The CDR3 is 15 amino acids. After removal of 3 bases from V and 5 bases from J, the junction contained 5 bases not matched to a gene. CDR3 region: CASSELAGVIDTQYF. CDR3 sequence (DNA): TGTGCCAGCAGCGAACTAGCGGGAGTAATAGATACGCAGTATTTT.

This clonotype was seen only a few times. The chain links TRBV28 to TRBJ2-3, with 10 bases matching TRBD2. This CDR3 has 15 residues. V lost 8 bases to trimming and J lost 2 bases; unmatched junction nucleotides: 7. Germline assignment: CDR1 MDHEN and CDR2 SYDVKM. This CDR3 is CASWASGSPTDTQYF. Written as DNA, the CDR3 is TGTGCCAGCTGGGCTAGCGGGAGTCCCACAGATACGCAGTATTTT.

The chain couples TRBV18 to TRBJ1-2, with a weak D call TRBD1 (5 bases). The V end was cut by 3 bases, the J end by 2 bases, with 13 bases between. Per the germline V gene, CDR1 is KGHSH and CDR2 is LQKENI. The CDR3 length is 15 residues. CDR3 nucleotides: TGTGCCAGCTCACCCCTTTCGGGACGGAACTATGGCTACACCTTC. Translation: CASSPLSGRNYGYTF.

This rearrangement joins TRBV5-1 to TRBJ1-2, with 7 bases that match TRBD1. V lost 4 bases, J lost 2 bases, and 5 bases stayed unmatched. Germline values: CDR1 SGHRS, CDR2 YFSETQ. The CDR3 totals 14 residues. As DNA, the CDR3 is TGCGCCAGCAGCACCGACAGGGAGAACTATGGCTACACCTTC. It encodes CASSTDRENYGYTF.

The V call is TRBV4-3, the J call TRBJ2-7, with a possible D match to TRBD1 (5 bases). The CDR3 runs 14 residues. CDR1 is LGHNA, CDR2 YSLEER, per germline. The V end was cut by 4 bases, the J end by 5 bases, with 15 bases between. As DNA, the CDR3 is TGCGCCAGCAGCCCCCGAGGCAGGGCCCACGAGCAGTACTTC. Its protein product is CASSPRGRAHEQYF.

This clonotype was detected only a few times. The chain combines TRBV5-1 with TRBJ2-7; 8 bases match TRBD1. Germline V gene lookup returns CDR1 SGHRS and CDR2 YFSETQ. V was pared by 6 bases and J by 3 bases, with 8 bases of the junction left unmatched. The CDR3 is 14 amino acids. The CDR3 reads CASNPDRGDYEQYF. DNA for the CDR3: TGCGCCAGCAACCCCGACAGGGGAGACTACGAGCAGTACTTC.

Many counts were recorded for this clonotype. The DNA for the CDR3 is TGTGCCAGCAGCCCCAGAGGCAGGGGCCTCCAGAACACTGAAGCTTTCTTT. It specifies CASSPRGRGLQNTEAFF. V gene TRBV7-9 combines with J gene TRBJ1-1; tentatively, D is TRBD1 (6 bases). The V end lost 5 bases, the J end lost 1 base, and 20 bases lay between the germline ends. The CDR3 runs 17 residues. Germline CDR1 reads SEHNR; CDR2 reads FQNEAQ (reference sequence). Full variable domain (outside the CDR3, taken from reference TRBV7-9 and TRBJ1-1): DTGVSQNPRHKITKRGQNVTFRCDPISEHNRLYWYRQTLGQGPEFLTYFQNEAQLEKSRLLSDRFSAERPKGSFSTLEIQRTEQGDSAMYLCASSPRGRGLQNTEAFFGQGTRLTVV.

This clonotype was recorded a few times. This chain links TRBV6-5 with TRBJ2-2; weak D call: TRBD1 (6 bases). The CDR3 covers 15 residues. The germline CDR1 and CDR2 sequences are MNHEY and SVGAGI. Trimming took 2 bases from V and 4 from J, leaving 11 bases between them. This chain's CDR3 is CASSYEAGVTGELFF. The CDR3 DNA sequence: TGTGCCAGCAGTTACGAGGCAGGGGTCACCGGGGAGCTGTTTTTT.

This clonotype was counted only a few times. V and J are TRBV2 and TRBJ1-1, with D unclear. V shed 6 bases and J shed 0 bases, with 14 bases lying between them. The CDR3 is made up of 15 amino acids. Germline-derived CDR1 and CDR2 are SNHLY and FYNNEI. The CDR3 sequence is CASRTREIMNTEAFF. The DNA for the CDR3 is TGTGCCAGCAGAACCCGGGAAATTATGAACACTGAAGCTTTCTTT.

CDR3 region: CASSLGAARGNQPQHF. In nucleotides, the CDR3 is TGTGCCAGCAGCTTAGGGGCGGCCCGCGGCAATCAGCCCCAGCATTTT. The J gene is TRBJ1-5, the V gene TRBV11-2; no clear D. Germline CDR1 reads SGHAT; CDR2 reads FQNNGV. Trimming shortened V by 1 base and J by 2 bases, and 12 bases separated the two germline ends. The CDR3 runs to 16 residues.

This clonotype was counted between two and nine times. V gene TRBV6-2 or TRBV6-3 combines with J gene TRBJ2-7; TRBD2 aligns across 9 bases. This CDR3 is built from 14 residues. Germline-derived CDR1 and CDR2 are MNHEY and SVGEGT. With 5 bases clipped from V and 7 bases from J, the junction kept 9 bases outside the gene matches. The CDR3 reads CASSVLREGGEQYF. The CDR3 DNA follows: TGTGCCAGCAGTGTCCTGCGGGAGGGAGGGGAGCAGTACTTC.

This chain links TRBV6-2 or TRBV6-3 with TRBJ2-7, with 10 bases that match TRBD1. Per the germline V gene, CDR1 is MNHEY and CDR2 is SVGEGT. The CDR3 contains 15 residues. The ends lost 2 bases at V and 1 base at J; junction bases unmatched: 2. In nucleotides, the CDR3 is TGTGCCAGCAGTTACGAGGGACAGGGGTCCTACGAGCAGTACTTC. Translation: CASSYEGQGSYEQYF.

By share of the sample, this clonotype is medium-sized. The rearrangement uses TRBV12-5 and TRBJ2-7; D gene uncertain. The length of the CDR3 is 13 residues. CDR1 is LGHNT and CDR2 is FRNRAP in the germline V gene. Trimming removed 7 bases at V and 0 bases at J, with 10 bases between. The CDR3 sequence is CASALPSSYEQYF. As DNA, the CDR3 is TGTGCTAGTGCTTTACCCAGCTCCTACGAGCAGTACTTC.

V is TRBV7-9 and J is TRBJ2-4; D is tentatively TRBD1 or TRBD2 (6 bases each). This CDR3 has 13 amino acids. The V end was cut by 4 bases, the J end by 6 bases, with 10 bases between. Germline V lookup: CDR1 SEHNR, CDR2 FQNEAQ (reference sequence). CDR3 protein: CASSWTAGNIQYF. For the CDR3, the DNA is TGTGCCAGCAGCTGGACAGCGGGAAACATTCAGTACTTC.

This clonotype was observed a handful of times. The rearrangement links TRBV4-1 to TRBJ2-1; 8 bases align to TRBD2. In germline, CDR1 is MGHRA, CDR2 YSYEKL. The length of the CDR3 is 16 residues. The junction had 12 bases not matched to a gene; V was cut back by 6 bases and J by 5 bases. The CDR3 is CASRRTGTSLNNEQFF. The DNA of the CDR3 is TGCGCCAGCAGACGGACCGGGACTAGTCTCAACAATGAGCAGTTCTTC.

The chain employs TRBV19 and TRBJ2-2, with D perhaps TRBD1 (5 bases). With 2 bases removed from V and 2 bases from J, the gap between germline ends came to 9 bases. Per germline, CDR1 LNHDA and CDR2 SQIVND (reference sequence). The CDR3 totals 15 residues. CDR3 loop: CASSIQGSNTGELFF. Written as DNA, the CDR3 is TGTGCCAGTAGTATACAGGGCTCCAACACCGGGGAGCTGTTTTTT.

The chain couples TRBV7-8 to TRBJ2-5; D remains ambiguous. The V gene's germline CDR1 is SGHVS and CDR2 FQNEAQ. Trimming left V 7 bases short and J 5 bases short, with 11 bases between. The CDR3 spans 12 residues. The CDR3: CASTRWSETQYF. CDR3 nucleotide sequence: TGTGCCAGCACCCGGTGGTCGGAGACCCAGTACTTC.